This passage covers 32 T cell receptor beta chains from one sample sequenced in a study of OX40 agonist ivuxolimab in advanced cancers. Libraries came from the immunoSEQ multiplex PCR assay. Not all clones reach the TCRdb copy of this immuneACCESS table, which keeps in-frame sequences only. Checked studies attribute under half of the gap to unresolved V genes and leave the rest unexplained. Counted in this sample were fewer than 90,000 clones; 85% to 90% of them appeared once. The top ten clones comprise about 2.6% of the sample. The specimen was CD4+ or CD8+ T cells sorted from blood, collected in a trial of the OX40 agonist ivuxolimab. The origin of the receptors is an adult with an advanced solid tumor such as melanoma, head and neck, liver or kidney cancer.

This chain joins TRBV7-2 and TRBJ2-2; no clear D. Germline V CDR1 and CDR2: SGHTA, FQGNSA. CDR3 length: 16 residues. V was trimmed by 3 bases and J by 4 bases, leaving 15 bases between them. The CDR3 bases are TGTGCCAGCAGCTTTAGGGCAGTTGGCGGCACCGGGGAGCTGTTTTTT. It is translated as CASSFRAVGGTGELFF.

The CDR3 DNA sequence: TGTGCCAGCAGCGCGGGATCCGGGACAGGTGCAACTAATGAAAAACTGTTTTTT. Translating gives CASSAGSGTGATNEKLFF. V gene TRBV9 combines with J gene TRBJ1-4, with 8 bases lining up with TRBD1. The CDR3 spans 18 residues. Germline V gene lookup returns CDR1 SGDLS and CDR2 YYNGEE. V dropped 3 bases and J dropped 0; count of bases not matched to a gene: 10.

This chain uses TRBV19 with TRBJ2-2; D uncertain. V lost 5 bases and J 2 bases, leaving 15 bases between the germline ends. The CDR3 runs to 16 residues. Germline V gene data show CDR1 as LNHDA and CDR2 as SQIVND (reference sequence). The chain's CDR3 is CASSSRTPTNTGELFF. CDR3 bases: TGTGCCAGTAGTTCGAGGACGCCAACAAACACCGGGGAGCTGTTTTTT. Looking up the rest from reference TRBV19 and TRBJ2-2 gives the full variable domain: DGGITQSPKYLFRKEGQNVTLSCEQNLNHDAMYWYRQDPGQGLRLIYYSQIVNDFQKGDIAEGYSVSREKKESFPLTVTSAQKNPTAFYLCASSSRTPTNTGELFFGEGSRLTVL.

The V gene is TRBV18, the J gene TRBJ1-2; tentatively, D is TRBD1 (6 bases). The germline CDR1 and CDR2 sequences are KGHSH and LQKENI. The CDR3 extends over 14 amino acids. V gave up 2 bases and J gave up 4 bases, with 11 bases separating them. The CDR3 reads CASSPSGEVYGYTF. The CDR3 coding sequence is TGTGCCAGCTCACCATCAGGGGAGGTCTATGGCTACACCTTC.

The rearrangement links TRBV19 to TRBJ2-2; D uncertain. The germline CDR1 and CDR2 sequences are LNHDA and SQIVND (reference sequence). The CDR3 is made up of 12 amino acids. V was cut by 0 bases and J by 7 bases, with 3 bases left in between. The CDR3 is CASSIEYGELFF. The CDR3 DNA reads TGTGCCAGTAGTATAGAGTACGGGGAGCTGTTTTTT. Looking up the rest from reference TRBV19 and TRBJ2-2 gives the full variable domain: DGGITQSPKYLFRKEGQNVTLSCEQNLNHDAMYWYRQDPGQGLRLIYYSQIVNDFQKGDIAEGYSVSREKKESFPLTVTSAQKNPTAFYLCASSIEYGELFFGEGSRLTVL.

CDR3 region: CASSPGETHTDTQYF. The CDR3 nucleotides read TGTGCCAGCAGCCCCGGGGAGACCCACACAGATACGCAGTATTTT. The chain employs TRBV11-3 and TRBJ2-3; D possibly corresponds to TRBD2 (5 bases). Between the trimmed V and J ends, which lost 5 bases and 2 bases, there was a span of 14 bases. Germline V gene lookup returns CDR1 SGHNT and CDR2 YENEEA. The CDR3 is made up of 15 amino acids.

The CDR3, as DNA: TGTGCCAGCAGGCCCCCGGGACTAGCGGGTTCCGAAGAGACCCAGTACTTC. It codes for CASRPPGLAGSEETQYF. V gene TRBV5-4 combines with J gene TRBJ2-5; 12 bases line up with TRBD2. This CDR3 is built from 17 residues. Germline V gene data show CDR1 as SGHNT and CDR2 as YYREEE (reference sequence). Trimming at V came to 5 bases and at J to 3 bases, leaving 11 bases not matched to a gene. The variable domain in full, with the rest retrieved from reference TRBV5-4 and TRBJ2-5, is ETGVTQSPTHLIKTRGQQVTLRCSSQSGHNTVSWYQQALGQGPQFIFQYYREEENGRGNFPPRFSGLQFPNYSSELNVNALELDDSALYLCASRPPGLAGSEETQYFGPGTRLLVL.

This clone was recorded once. The chain joins TRBV6-5 to TRBJ2-7, with D possibly matching TRBD1 (6 bases). The CDR3 covers 14 residues. Trimming left V 6 bases short and J 4 bases short, with 16 bases between. CDR1 and CDR2 (germline): MNHEY, SVGAGI. The DNA of the CDR3 is TGTGCCAGCAGACAGGGACACGGTTTATACGAGCAGTACTTC. It is translated as CASRQGHGLYEQYF.

The chain links TRBV5-5 to TRBJ1-5; a weak D match, TRBD1 (5 bases). CDR1 is SGHKS, CDR2 YYEKEE, per germline (reference sequence). This CDR3 comprises 14 residues. V was pared by 0 bases and J by 6 bases, with 10 bases between. The CDR3 DNA sequence: TGTGCCAGCAGCTTGGAAAGGGGCAGTCAGCCCCAGCATTTT. It translates to CASSLERGSQPQHF. Drawing the rest from reference TRBV5-5 and TRBJ1-5, the complete variable domain is DAGVTQSPTHLIKTRGQQVTLRCSPISGHKSVSWYQQVLGQGPQFIFQYYEKEERGRGNFPDRFSARQFPNYSSELNVNALLLGDSALYLCASSLERGSQPQHFGDGTRLSIL.

This sequence joins TRBV6-5 and TRBJ1-2, with D perhaps TRBD1 (6 bases). Germline V CDR1 and CDR2: MNHEY, SVGAGI. The V end lost 4 bases, the J end lost 4 bases, and 10 bases lay between the germline ends. The CDR3 covers 13 residues. Written as DNA, the CDR3 is TGTGCCAGCAGTTCAGGACAGTCCTATGGCTACACCTTC. Encoded protein: CASSSGQSYGYTF.

This clone turned up a few times. The V call is TRBV18, the J call TRBJ1-1, with TRBD1 identical over 9 bases. Germline loops: CDR1 KGHSH, CDR2 LQKENI. After removal of 5 bases from V and 11 bases from J, the junction contained 9 bases not matched to a gene. The CDR3 consists of 13 residues. Here the CDR3 reads CASSATGGDWAFF. The CDR3 DNA follows: TGTGCCAGCTCAGCTACAGGGGGCGATTGGGCTTTCTTT. Full variable domain (rest looked up from reference TRBV18 and TRBJ1-1): NAGVMQNPRHLVRRRGQEARLRCSPMKGHSHVYWYRQLPEEGLKFMVYLQKENIIDESGMPKERFSAEFPKEGPSILRIQQVVRGDSAAYFCASSATGGDWAFFGQGTRLTVV.

The rearrangement uses TRBV4-1 and TRBJ2-3, with 8 bases lining up with TRBD1. With 0 bases clipped from V and 8 bases from J, the junction kept 10 bases outside the gene matches. This CDR3 spans 16 amino acids. In germline, CDR1 is MGHRA, CDR2 YSYEKL. In nucleotides, the CDR3 is TGCGCCAGCAGCCAAGATTTGGGCAGGGGGCGATCTACGCAGTATTTT. Translating gives CASSQDLGRGRSTQYF.

CDR3 sequence (DNA): TGCGCCAGCAGTCAACATCCCGGGACAGGGACGGGCTACACCTTC. This translates into CASSQHPGTGTGYTF. The chain employs TRBV23-1 and TRBJ1-2; 9 positions agree with TRBD1. TRBV23-1 is recorded as an ORF, its role being uncertain. J was trimmed by 8 bases and V by 2 bases; bases with no gene match: 9. The CDR3 has 15 residues.

V is TRBV18 and J is TRBJ1-1; 8 nucleotides line up with TRBD1. CDR1 is KGHSH and CDR2 is LQKENI in the germline V gene. The ends lost 6 bases at V and 1 base at J; junction bases unmatched: 10. The CDR3 is 16 amino acids. CDR3 region: CASSQTGVGANTEAFF. The CDR3, as DNA: TGTGCCAGCTCCCAGACAGGGGTAGGTGCGAACACTGAAGCTTTCTTT. Full variable domain (missing parts from reference TRBV18 and TRBJ1-1): NAGVMQNPRHLVRRRGQEARLRCSPMKGHSHVYWYRQLPEEGLKFMVYLQKENIIDESGMPKERFSAEFPKEGPSILRIQQVVRGDSAAYFCASSQTGVGANTEAFFGQGTRLTVV.

V usage is TRBV6-1 and J usage is TRBJ2-3; D uncertain. Trimming left V 4 bases short and J 13 bases short, with 15 bases between. CDR3 length: 12 amino acids. CDR1 and CDR2 from the germline V gene are MNHNS and SASEGT. The CDR3 spells CASSVVSGQEYF. For the CDR3, the DNA is TGTGCCAGCAGTGTAGTGTCGGGCCAAGAGTATTTT.

The chain is built from TRBV10-3 and TRBJ2-3; 13 bases map to TRBD2. The germline gives CDR1 ENHRY, CDR2 SYGVKD. CDR3 length: 15 residues. Trimming removed 10 bases from V and 4 bases from J; junction bases left unmatched: 8. CDR3 in DNA: TGTGCCAGCAGGGGAACTAGCGGGGGGGCAGATACGCAGTATTTT. Translating it yields CASRGTSGGADTQYF.

V gene TRBV27 combines with J gene TRBJ2-5; D may correspond to TRBD1 or TRBD2 (5 bases each). Germline V gene data show CDR1 as MNHEY and CDR2 as SMNVEV (reference sequence). The CDR3 covers 13 residues. V was cut by 4 bases and J by 3 bases, with 9 bases left in between. The CDR3 spells CASSSQGEETQYF. The DNA for the CDR3 is TGTGCCAGCAGTTCCCAGGGAGAAGAGACCCAGTACTTC.

The chain carries TRBV5-1 and TRBJ2-3, with TRBD2 as a possible D gene (6 bases). The germline V and J ends were trimmed by 0 bases and 2 bases, with 7 bases remaining between them. The CDR3 loop spans 14 amino acids. Germline values: CDR1 SGHRS, CDR2 YFSETQ. The DNA for the CDR3 is TGCGCCAGCAGCTTGGGACTAGTCACAGATACGCAGTATTTT. Translating gives CASSLGLVTDTQYF.

This rearrangement joins TRBV6-4 to TRBJ1-1; D ambiguous. This CDR3 has 10 residues. The ends were cut back, 10 bases at V and 2 bases at J, with 5 bases in the middle. CDR1 MRHNA and CDR2 SNTAGT come from the germline V gene. As DNA, the CDR3 is TGTGCCATCCGTAACACTGAAGCTTTCTTT. It yields the protein CAIRNTEAFF.

The chain couples TRBV7-6 to TRBJ2-1, with 9 bases that match TRBD2. The CDR3 is 15 amino acids. V lost 1 base and J lost 7; bases outside the gene matches: 5. Germline V lookup: CDR1 SGHVS, CDR2 FNYEAQ. CDR3 protein: CASSLVAGVSNEQFF. The DNA for the CDR3 is TGTGCCAGCAGCTTAGTAGCGGGGGTCTCTAATGAGCAGTTCTTC.

The sample holds one count of this clone. The V call is TRBV2, the J call TRBJ1-5; weak D call: TRBD1 (6 bases). From germline, CDR1 is SNHLY and CDR2 FYNNEI. The CDR3 runs 14 residues. V lost 4 bases, J lost 5 bases, and 12 bases lay in between. The CDR3 DNA is TGTGCCAGCAGTGCCGGGACAACTTATCAGCCCCAGCATTTT. It specifies CASSAGTTYQPQHF.

In this sample, this clone turned up once. The chain recombines TRBV19 with TRBJ2-1; 10 positions agree with TRBD1. V gave up 7 bases and J gave up 8 bases; unmatched junction bases: 8. CDR1 is LNHDA, CDR2 SQIVND, per germline (reference sequence). There are 14 residues in the CDR3. The CDR3 bases are TGTGCCAGTAATGACAGGGGGCGTATTTATGAGCAGTTCTTC. This translates into CASNDRGRIYEQFF.

The rearrangement uses TRBV7-3 and TRBJ2-1; 12 bases are shared with TRBD2. CDR1 and CDR2 (germline): SGHTA, FQGTGA. V was pared by 2 bases and J by 8 bases, with 4 bases of the junction left unmatched. The CDR3 has 15 residues. Here the CDR3 DNA reads TGTGCCAGCAGCTTAGGGACTAGCGGGCGCGATGAGCAGTTCTTC. Residues: CASSLGTSGRDEQFF.

V gene TRBV27 combines with J gene TRBJ1-6, with a tentative D call TRBD1 (6 bases). The CDR3 consists of 13 residues. CDR1 MNHEY and CDR2 SMNVEV come from the germline V gene (reference sequence). Between the trimmed V and J ends, which lost 2 bases and 10 bases, there was a span of 9 bases. The CDR3 here is CASSLPDRSPLHF. In nucleotides, the CDR3 is TGTGCCAGCAGTTTACCGGACAGATCACCCCTCCACTTT.

In this sample, this clone turned up once. The J gene is TRBJ2-4, the V gene TRBV21-1. TRBV21-1 corresponds to a pseudogene. This CDR3 has 15 amino acids. The CDR3 nucleotides are TGTGCCAGCTTAAGGGTCAAGGGCCTGAGGAACATTCAGTACTTC. Amino acids: CASLRVKGLRNIQYF.

J is TRBJ1-1 and V is TRBV19; D is possibly TRBD1 (5 bases). Deletions cut 0 bases from V and 8 bases from J, with 16 bases between. The CDR3 length is 15 residues. CDR1 is LNHDA, CDR2 SQIVND, per germline (reference sequence). CDR3 nucleotides: TGTGCCAGTAGTATAGATCGAGCAGGGAGCGTAGAAGCTTTCTTT. Translation: CASSIDRAGSVEAFF.

The chain couples TRBV11-2 to TRBJ2-1, with TRBD2 identical over 7 bases. V trimming: 5 bases; J trimming: 6 bases; junction bases outside the gene matches: 10. Germline-derived CDR1 and CDR2 are SGHAT and FQNNGV. The CDR3 extends over 15 amino acids. The DNA of the CDR3 is TGTGCCAGCAGCCCCGCATCTTGGGGGGGCAATGAGCAGTTCTTC. Protein: CASSPASWGGNEQFF.

The chain couples TRBV5-1 to TRBJ1-2; 7 nucleotides line up with TRBD1. After removal of 4 bases from V and 3 bases from J, the junction contained 9 bases not matched to a gene. In germline, CDR1 is SGHRS, CDR2 YFSETQ. This CDR3 has 15 residues. CDR3 amino acids: CASSLAQGYDYGYTF. CDR3 DNA sequence: TGCGCCAGCAGCCTGGCACAGGGGTACGACTATGGCTACACCTTC.

The V gene is TRBV10-3, the J gene TRBJ1-1; possible D gene TRBD1, 5 bases. V lost 6 bases, J lost 3 bases, and 5 bases lay in between. The CDR3 runs to 11 residues. The germline gives CDR1 ENHRY, CDR2 SYGVKD. The DNA of the CDR3 is TGTGCCATCAGACAGGACACTGAAGCTTTCTTT. This sequence encodes CAIRQDTEAFF.

This sequence joins TRBV19 and TRBJ1-1; D ambiguous. The CDR3 is 13 amino acids. Trimming left V 5 bases short and J 2 bases short, with 9 bases between. Germline loops: CDR1 LNHDA, CDR2 SQIVND (reference sequence). The CDR3 bases are TGTGCCAGTAGTGAAGAGGTTAACACTGAAGCTTTCTTT. This sequence encodes CASSEEVNTEAFF.

The chain has TRBV7-2 and TRBJ1-1, with unresolved D. V lost 2 bases to trimming and J lost 0 bases, with 10 bases between them. This CDR3 comprises 15 residues. CDR1 and CDR2 from the germline V gene are SGHTA and FQGNSA. The CDR3 bases are TGTGCCAGCAGCTTATTAGAAGGAGTGAACACTGAAGCTTTCTTT. This encodes CASSLLEGVNTEAFF.

Points on this clone: The sample holds other DNA sequences that translate to the same CDR3. The chain is built from TRBV7-3 and TRBJ1-1, with 9 bases that match TRBD1. Germline V gives CDR1 SGHTA, CDR2 FQGTGA. This CDR3 is built from 14 residues. V was clipped by 5 bases and J by 5 bases; unmatched bases: 6. CDR3 DNA: TGTGCCAGCAGCCCGACAGGGGGGGAGACTGAAGCTTTCTTT. It translates to CASSPTGGETEAFF.